This T cell receptor beta chain was obtained from a study of blood T cell repertoires in COVID-19. In the study overall: The origin of the acute and convalescent COVID-19 samples was the United States, Italy and Spain. The analysed material was cDNA or gDNA that came from T cells, B-cell-depleted T cells, or PBMCs.

In the study's own analysis: Amplification of reference gene primers provided the estimated nucleated cell counts. Profiling relied on immunoSEQ multiplex PCR, and the TCRdb table lists in-frame clones only, not all of them. V and J calls and clone size come straight from that table; D and trimming were deduced from the DNA. This sample has about 240,000 clones; approximately 83% occur once, and the top ten carry less than 4%. The V segment lost 6 bases and the J segment 7 bases; nucleotides outside the gene matches: 8. Germline V gives CDR1 MGHRA, CDR2 YSYEKL. The CDR3 sequence is 14 residues long. The genes are TRBV4-1 and TRBJ2-1; 8 nucleotides match TRBD2. Sequencing was performed on peripheral blood. The TCR sequence derives from a woman in her 30s who had recovered from COVID-19. CDR3 protein: CASSLSGDRNEQFF. DNA for the CDR3: TGCGCCAGCAGTCTTAGCGGGGATAGGAATGAGCAGTTCTTC.